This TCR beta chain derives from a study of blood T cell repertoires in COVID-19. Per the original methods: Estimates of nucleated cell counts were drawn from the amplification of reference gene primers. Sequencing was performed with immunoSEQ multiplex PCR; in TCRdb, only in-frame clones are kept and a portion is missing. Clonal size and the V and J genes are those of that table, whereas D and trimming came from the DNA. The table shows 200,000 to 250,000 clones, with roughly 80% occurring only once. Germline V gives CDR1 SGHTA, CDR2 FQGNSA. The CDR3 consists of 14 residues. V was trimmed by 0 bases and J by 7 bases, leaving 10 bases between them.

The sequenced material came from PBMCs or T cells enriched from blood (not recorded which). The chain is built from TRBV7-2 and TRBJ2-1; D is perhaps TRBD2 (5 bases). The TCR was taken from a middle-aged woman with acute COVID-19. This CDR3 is CASSLARAENEQFF. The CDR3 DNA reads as TGTGCCAGCAGCTTAGCGAGGGCCGAAAATGAGCAGTTCTTC.